This is a list of T cell receptor beta chains from one sample in a study of control samples from healthy donors and cancer patients. Data came from immunoSEQ multiplex PCR; TCRdb stores just in-frame clones and leaves some out. The table has fewer than 300,000 clones, approximately 80% seen once; the top ten hold approximately 12%. What was sequenced was PBMCs. The receptor set was obtained from a woman aged 55-69 years with lung cancer. Both conserved end residues are part of each CDR3. A D gene is named only where the DNA matches it firmly. Where a row states a size, it is once, few, many or the class of an expanded clone; other rows omit it.

clone size	V gene	D gene	J gene	CDR3 DNA	CDR3 protein
few	TRBV9	.	TRBJ1-3	TGTGCCAGCTCTCGTAGCTCTGGAAACACCATATATTTT	CASSRSSGNTIYF
.	TRBV12-3/TRBV12-4	TRBD2	TRBJ2-1	TGTGCCAGCAGCGGGGGACTAGCGGCGCAGTTCTTC	CASSGGLAAQFF
.	TRBV14	.	TRBJ2-3	TGTGCCAGCAGCCAAGATGACCTGCGATCAGCGGGTGACCCCGATACGCAGTATTTT	CASSQDDLRSAGDPDTQYF
.	TRBV24-1	TRBD1	TRBJ2-3	TGTGCCACCAGTGACCCGGGACAGGGGGTTTCAGATACGCAGTATTTT	CATSDPGQGVSDTQYF
.	TRBV28	TRBD1	TRBJ1-5	TGTGCCAGCACTCACCAGGGGGCAAGAGGTCAGCCCCAGCATTTT	CASTHQGARGQPQHF
.	TRBV4-1	TRBD1	TRBJ1-1	TGCGCCAGCAGCCCACCCTCCTCCGACAGGGGCTCTGAAGCTTTCTTT	CASSPPSSDRGSEAFF
.	TRBV9	TRBD2	TRBJ2-2	TGTGCCAGCAGCCCTCGGGCTAGCGGGGATAAATCGAACACCGGGGAGTTGTTTTTT	CASSPRASGDKSNTGELFF
.	TRBV3-1/TRBV3-2	.	TRBJ2-3	TGTGCCAGCAGCTTCAGCACAGATACGCAGTATTTT	CASSFSTDTQYF
.	TRBV29-1	TRBD1	TRBJ2-3	TGCAGCGCTACTCCGGGTTGGCAGGGGGCGAGGTATAGGGCCCCTAGCACAGATACGCAGTATTTT	CSATPGWQGARYRAPSTDTQYF
few	TRBV7-8	.	TRBJ1-5	TGTGCCAGTTCGCAGGGGAATAGCAATCAGCCCCAGCATTTT	CASSQGNSNQPQHF
.	TRBV5-5	.	TRBJ2-1	TGTGCCAGCAGTTATGTGGGGGAAAATGAGCAGTTCTTC	CASSYVGENEQFF
.	TRBV28	TRBD2	TRBJ2-2	TGTGCCAGCAGGTCGGCGGGGGGGCAGGACACCGGGGAGCTGTTTTTT	CASRSAGGQDTGELFF
.	TRBV30	.	TRBJ2-1	TGTGCCTGGGGGCCGGGCAGTAGCTACAATGAGCAGTTCTTC	CAWGPGSSYNEQFF
.	TRBV18	.	TRBJ1-1	TGTGCCAGCTCACCAGGGCAGGTAGGCACTGAAGCTTTCTTT	CASSPGQVGTEAFF
.	TRBV19	TRBD2	TRBJ2-7	TGTGCCACCTCCCCAGGGACTAGCGGGAGCGAGCAGTACTTC	CATSPGTSGSEQYF
.	TRBV5-1	.	TRBJ1-4	TGCGCCAGCAGCGTTGGGACCGCCCCAACTAATGAAAAACTGTTTTTT	CASSVGTAPTNEKLFF
.	TRBV6-2/TRBV6-3	.	TRBJ1-3	TGTGCCAGCAGCCCTGACGGACGGAGCTCTGGAAACACCATATATTTT	CASSPDGRSSGNTIYF
.	TRBV29-1	.	TRBJ2-6	TGCAGCGTTGTAAATCCCGACTCTGGGGCCAACGTCCTGACTTTC	CSVVNPDSGANVLTF
.	TRBV9	.	TRBJ1-3	TGTGCCAGCAGCTACCAAGGCGCGGTGGCTGGAAACACCATATATTTT	CASSYQGAVAGNTIYF
.	TRBV27	.	TRBJ1-5	TGTGCCAGCAGTTTAGCCTCCATCAATCAGCCCCAGCATTTT	CASSLASINQPQHF
.	TRBV5-6	TRBD1	TRBJ1-6	TGTGCCAGCAGCTTGCTCGGGACAGGGCACTCACCCCTCCACTTT	CASSLLGTGHSPLHF
.	TRBV7-9	.	TRBJ1-1	TGTGCCAGCAGAAGGGAGAACACTGAAGCTTTCTTT	CASRRENTEAFF
.	TRBV3-1/TRBV3-2	.	TRBJ1-2	TGTGCCAGCAGCCTGGGGCAGGGGCAGAGCTATGGCTACACCTTC	CASSLGQGQSYGYTF
.	TRBV18	.	TRBJ1-1	TGTGCCAGCTCACCACGCGGCAGGGGTAATGAAGCTTTCTTT	CASSPRGRGNEAFF
.	TRBV6-6	TRBD1	TRBJ1-6	TGTGCCAGCAAAGGGACAGGGAGCAATTCACCCCTCCACTTT	CASKGTGSNSPLHF
.	TRBV24-1	TRBD1	TRBJ2-2	TGTGCCACCACCGGGACAGGGAACACCGGGGAGCTGTTTTTT	CATTGTGNTGELFF
.	TRBV19	.	TRBJ1-1	TGTGCCAGTAAAGGCAGCTGGAACACTGAAGCTTTCTTT	CASKGSWNTEAFF
.	TRBV5-5	TRBD1	TRBJ1-4	TGTGCCAGCAGCATCGGGACAGCTCTTAATGAAAAACTGTTTTTT	CASSIGTALNEKLFF
.	TRBV7-9	TRBD1	TRBJ2-4	TGTGCCAGCAGCTTAGAAGGGGGCGGGCCTAGATACTTC	CASSLEGGGPRYF
once	TRBV7-8	TRBD2	TRBJ2-7	TGTGCCAGCAGCGGGGGACTAGCGGGGGTAGAGCAGTACTTC	CASSGGLAGVEQYF
.	TRBV6-5	.	TRBJ1-2	TGTGCCAGCAGTCCCACAGGGTATGGCTACACCTTC	CASSPTGYGYTF
.	TRBV5-1	.	TRBJ2-1	TGCGCCAGCAGCTTGGAGGGCTCTCGGTACAATGAGCAGTTCTTC	CASSLEGSRYNEQFF
.	TRBV12-3/TRBV12-4	TRBD1	TRBJ1-2	TGTGCCACTCAAGGGACAGGGCTTGGCTACACCTTC	CATQGTGLGYTF
.	TRBV5-1	.	TRBJ2-7	TGCGCCAGCAGCTTGGTGGGGTTGGCTAAGGAGCAGTACTTC	CASSLVGLAKEQYF
.	TRBV7-3	.	TRBJ2-7	TGTGCCAGCAGCTTAAATAGCAATTCCTACGAGCAGTACTTC	CASSLNSNSYEQYF
few	TRBV21-1	.	TRBJ1-2	TGTGCCAGACGTCAGGACAGGACCTATGGCTACACCTTC	CARRQDRTYGYTF
.	TRBV29-1	TRBD1	TRBJ2-7	TGCAGCGTTATCTTTGGACAGGGGTCCTACGAGCAGTACTTC	CSVIFGQGSYEQYF
.	TRBV7-2	TRBD2	TRBJ2-1	TGTGCCAGCAGCTGGACTAGCGGGAGGACTAATGAGCAGTTCTTC	CASSWTSGRTNEQFF
once	TRBV19	.	TRBJ1-2	TGTGCCAGTAGTATGGGGGTTGGTGGCTACACCTTC	CASSMGVGGYTF
.	TRBV7-2	TRBD2	TRBJ2-1	TGTGCCAGCAGCTTGTCTAGCGGGAGCGACGTTGAGCAGTTCTTC	CASSLSSGSDVEQFF
.	TRBV9	TRBD2	TRBJ2-3	TGTGCCAGCAGCCCCATGGGGCGGGGGGGCGTAGATACGCAGTATTTT	CASSPMGRGGVDTQYF
.	TRBV3-1/TRBV3-2	TRBD1	TRBJ1-1	TGTGCCAGCAGCCCCGCCCCCGGACAGGGGAACACTGAAGCTTTCTTT	CASSPAPGQGNTEAFF
.	TRBV20-1	TRBD1	TRBJ2-4	TGCAGTGCTAACAGGGGCGACATTCAGTACTTC	CSANRGDIQYF
.	TRBV27	.	TRBJ1-2	TGTGCCAGCAGTTATACCCCCGGGGAAGGGGGGTGGTATGGCTACACCTTC	CASSYTPGEGGWYGYTF
many	TRBV2	.	TRBJ1-6	TGTGCCAGCAGTGAACCCTCTGTCGTGGGCTATTCACCCCTCCACTTT	CASSEPSVVGYSPLHF
once	TRBV5-1	TRBD2	TRBJ2-5	TGCGCCAGCAGCTCCTCGGGACTAGCGGGAGAGACCCAGTACTTC	CASSSSGLAGETQYF
.	TRBV29-1	.	TRBJ2-3	TGCAGCGCTATAACAGGGCTCACAGATACGCAGTATTTT	CSAITGLTDTQYF
.	TRBV3-1/TRBV3-2	.	TRBJ2-5	TGTGCCAGCAGCCCCCTTCTAGCAGGAGGGACCCAGTACTTC	CASSPLLAGGTQYF
.	TRBV4-1	TRBD1	TRBJ1-1	TGCGCCAGCAGCCAACCCGACAGGGGCAAGCTGAACACTGAAGCTTTCTTT	CASSQPDRGKLNTEAFF
.	TRBV7-2	.	TRBJ2-7	TGTGCCAGCAGCTTCAGTCGGCAGTCCTACGAGCAGTACTTC	CASSFSRQSYEQYF
.	TRBV2	.	TRBJ2-1	TGTGCCAGCAGTCCACTAGCAAATGAGCAGTTCTTC	CASSPLANEQFF
.	TRBV13	.	TRBJ2-5	TGTGCCAGCAGCCAAGGGGGACCCCGGGAGACCCAGTACTTC	CASSQGGPRETQYF
.	TRBV2	TRBD1	TRBJ1-4	TGTGCCAGCAGACCAGGGGGTGGGATTCGTGAAAAACTGTTTTTT	CASRPGGGIREKLFF
.	TRBV12-3/TRBV12-4	.	TRBJ1-2	TGTGCCAGCAGTTTAGTCAGGGACTATGGCTACACCTTC	CASSLVRDYGYTF
medium-sized	TRBV7-2	TRBD2	TRBJ2-5	TGTGCCAGCAGCCCGCCACCCGGGACTAGCGGGATGCAAGAGACCCAGTACTTC	CASSPPPGTSGMQETQYF
.	TRBV3-1/TRBV3-2	.	TRBJ2-7	TGTGCCAGCAGCCATAACCCAAGGTCCTACGAGCAGTACTTC	CASSHNPRSYEQYF
many	TRBV3-1/TRBV3-2	.	TRBJ2-2	TGTGCCAGCAGCCCGAAGCCCTCCACCGGGGAGCTGTTTTTT	CASSPKPSTGELFF